This passage covers 11 T cell receptor beta chains from one sample sequenced in a study of T cell repertoires in cytomegalovirus infection. No antigen has been identified for these receptors. TCRdb used MiXCR to reprocess the reads, holding one entry per CDR3 protein. The sample has just over 450,000 distinct CDR3 sequences; more than 40% are singletons. This specimen consisted of cultured PBMCs, obtained from culture after CMV antigen stimulation. These receptors all stem from a human donor in good health (CMV status not recorded). Some clones in this sample may be carry-over from other donors' samples.

V usage is TRBV7-2 and J usage is TRBJ2-3, with D unresolved. Deletions cut 7 bases from V and 2 bases from J, with 16 bases between. The germline gives CDR1 SGHTA, CDR2 FQGNSA. This CDR3 region has 15 residues. DNA for the CDR3: TGTGCCAGCACCCTATTTGGGCAGGTCACAGATACGCAGTATTTT. It translates to CASTLFGQVTDTQYF.

The V and J genes are TRBV2 and TRBJ2-5, with a weak D call TRBD2 (6 bases). The germline CDR1 and CDR2 sequences are SNHLY and FYNNEI. V was shortened by 7 bases and J by 0 bases, with 12 bases between the two germline ends. This CDR3 region has 14 residues. Here the CDR3 reads CASKRAVYQETQYF. The CDR3 DNA is TGTGCCAGCAAGCGGGCGGTGTACCAAGAGACCCAGTACTTC.

This clonotype was counted only a few times. V is TRBV7-2 and J is TRBJ1-1; tentatively, D is TRBD1 (5 bases). CDR3 length: 14 amino acids. The germline V and J ends were trimmed by 5 bases and 4 bases, with 14 bases remaining between them. CDR1 and CDR2 (germline): SGHTA, FQGNSA. CDR3: CASSQRGEGTEAFF. CDR3 in DNA: TGTGCCAGCAGCCAAAGGGGAGAGGGCACTGAAGCTTTCTTT.

This clonotype was seen a single time. The chain links TRBV6-5 to TRBJ2-2, with TRBD2 matching over 8 bases. The CDR3 length is 14 residues. Germline lookup yields CDR1 MNHEY and CDR2 SVGAGI. V dropped 7 bases and J dropped 3; count of bases not matched to a gene: 4. The CDR3 DNA sequence: TGTGCCAGCACCAGAGCGGGGGACACCGGGGAGCTGTTTTTT. This encodes CASTRAGDTGELFF.

This clonotype turned up a few times. This chain uses TRBV7-4 with TRBJ2-7; 10 bases match TRBD2. The CDR3 has 14 residues. CDR1 SGHVT and CDR2 SQSDAQ come from the germline V gene. Trimming removed 5 bases from V and 7 bases from J; junction bases left unmatched: 8. The CDR3 here is CASSTGLADAEQYF. Written as DNA, the CDR3 is TGTGCCAGCAGCACAGGACTAGCGGACGCGGAGCAGTACTTC.

The V gene is TRBV20-1, the J gene TRBJ1-6; no clear D gene. The CDR3 covers 16 residues. Germline V CDR1 and CDR2: DFQATT, SNEGSKA (reference sequence). The germline V and J ends were trimmed by 0 bases and 9 bases, with 18 bases remaining between them. The CDR3 loop reads CSARDHQAKRSSPLHF. In DNA, the CDR3 is TGCAGTGCTAGAGATCATCAGGCCAAACGGAGTTCACCCCTCCACTTT.

This chain uses TRBV5-5 with TRBJ2-1; 13 bases are a match to TRBD2. V was pared by 3 bases and J by 2 bases, with 2 bases of the junction left unmatched. Germline CDR1 and CDR2: SGHKS and YYEKEE (reference sequence). This CDR3 spans 16 amino acids. The CDR3 DNA is TGTGCCAGCAGCTGGGGACTAGCGGGAACCTACAATGAGCAGTTCTTC. It yields the protein CASSWGLAGTYNEQFF.

The table lists this clonotype with a count of one. The chain has TRBV11-2 and TRBJ2-1; D is undetermined. Germline values: CDR1 SGHAT, CDR2 FQNNGV. The CDR3 runs to 12 residues. The V gene lost 6 bases and the J gene lost 10 bases, with 13 bases spanning the gap. In DNA form, the CDR3 reads TGTGCCAGCAGTCAAGAGATCGGGGAGCAGTTCTTC. It specifies CASSQEIGEQFF.

The chain has TRBV15 and TRBJ2-7, with D perhaps matching TRBD2 (7 bases). The germline V gene has CDR1 LNHNV and CDR2 YYDKDF (reference sequence). The CDR3 sequence is 15 residues long. Trimming shortened V by 1 base and J by 2 bases, and 12 bases separated the two germline ends. The CDR3 coding sequence is TGTGCCACCAGCAGAGGACGGGGGGCAACCTACGAGCAGTACTTC. Translated: CATSRGRGATYEQYF.

In its sample, this clonotype was seen a few times. The V gene is TRBV7-9, the J gene TRBJ1-2, with D possibly TRBD1 on 6 matching bases. The ends were cut back, 10 bases at V and 4 bases at J, with 19 bases in the middle. The CDR3 is 14 residues long. Germline V gene data show CDR1 as SEHNR and CDR2 as FQNEAQ (reference sequence). The CDR3 reads CATPDDRRVYGYTF. The CDR3 DNA is TGTGCCACCCCCGACGACAGGCGAGTCTATGGCTACACCTTC. The whole variable domain, filled in from reference TRBV7-9 and TRBJ1-2, reads DTGVSQNPRHKITKRGQNVTFRCDPISEHNRLYWYRQTLGQGPEFLTYFQNEAQLEKSRLLSDRFSAERPKGSFSTLEIQRTEQGDSAMYLCATPDDRRVYGYTFGSGTRLTVV.

This rearrangement joins TRBV12-3 or TRBV12-4 to TRBJ2-5, with 10 bases that match TRBD2. With 6 bases clipped from V and 3 bases from J, the junction kept 7 bases outside the gene matches. The CDR3 loop spans 15 amino acids. CDR3 residues: CASRQIAGGKETQYF. The CDR3 DNA reads as TGTGCCAGCAGGCAAATAGCGGGGGGTAAAGAGACCCAGTACTTC.